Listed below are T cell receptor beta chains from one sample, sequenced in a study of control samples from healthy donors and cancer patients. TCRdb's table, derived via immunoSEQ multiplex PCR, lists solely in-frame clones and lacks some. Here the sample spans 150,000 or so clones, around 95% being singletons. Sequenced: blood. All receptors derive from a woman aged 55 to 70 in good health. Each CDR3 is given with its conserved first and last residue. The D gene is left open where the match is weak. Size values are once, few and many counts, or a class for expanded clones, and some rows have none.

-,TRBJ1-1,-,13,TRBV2,CASRVGGNTEAFF,TGTGCCAGCCGAGTGGGTGGGAACACTGAAGCTTTCTTT
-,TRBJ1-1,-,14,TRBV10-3,CAISGRQDNTEAFF,TGTGCCATCAGTGGAAGGCAGGACAACACTGAAGCTTTCTTT
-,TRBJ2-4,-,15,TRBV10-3,CAISVGGTAKNIQYF,TGTGCCATCAGTGTCGGTGGGACAGCCAAAAACATTCAGTACTTC
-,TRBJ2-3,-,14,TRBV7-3,CASSLSSSTDTQYF,TGTGCCAGCAGCTTAAGTAGTAGCACAGATACGCAGTATTTT
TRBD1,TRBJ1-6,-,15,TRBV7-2,CASSPERGQGIPLHF,TGTGCCAGCAGCCCCGAACGGGGACAGGGGATACCCCTCCACTTT
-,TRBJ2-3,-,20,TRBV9,CASSVGGFGDSGSSTDTQYF,TGTGCCAGCAGCGTAGGCGGTTTCGGCGACAGTGGGTCTAGCACAGATACGCAGTATTTT
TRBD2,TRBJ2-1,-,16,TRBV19,CASSLAGGNKYNEQFF,TGTGCCAGTAGCTTAGCGGGGGGAAACAAATACAATGAGCAGTTCTTC
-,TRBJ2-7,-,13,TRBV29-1,CSVALDGDHEQYF,TGCAGCGTCGCCCTGGACGGGGACCACGAGCAGTACTTC
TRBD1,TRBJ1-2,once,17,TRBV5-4,CASSSGGGTGTEYGYTF,TGTGCCAGCAGCTCGGGGGGGGGAACCGGGACAGAATATGGCTACACCTTC
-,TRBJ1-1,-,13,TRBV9,CASSVGGPGGAFF,TGTGCCAGCAGCGTAGGTGGCCCTGGGGGAGCTTTCTTT
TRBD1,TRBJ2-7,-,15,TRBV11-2,CASSLRTGGTGEQYF,TGTGCCAGCAGCCTAAGGACAGGGGGAACGGGAGAGCAGTACTTC
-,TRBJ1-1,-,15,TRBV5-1,CASSDQTDLNTEAFF,TGCGCCAGCAGCGATCAGACAGACTTGAACACTGAAGCTTTCTTT
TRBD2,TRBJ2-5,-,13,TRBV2,CASRPLAGATQYF,TGTGCCAGCAGGCCCCTAGCGGGGGCAACCCAGTACTTC
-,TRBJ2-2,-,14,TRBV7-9,CASSDNRETGELFF,TGTGCCAGCAGCGATAACAGGGAAACCGGGGAGCTGTTTTTT
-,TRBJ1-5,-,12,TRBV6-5,CASRQGNQPQHF,TGTGCCAGCAGACAGGGTAATCAGCCCCAGCATTTT
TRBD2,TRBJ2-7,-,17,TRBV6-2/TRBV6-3,CASRPGLAGGSTYEQYF,TGTGCCAGCAGGCCTGGACTAGCGGGGGGGTCCACCTACGAGCAGTACTTC
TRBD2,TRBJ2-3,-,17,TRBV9,CASSVGASGGAEDTQYF,TGTGCCAGCAGCGTAGGGGCTAGCGGGGGGGCTGAAGATACGCAGTATTTT